This TCR beta chain derives from a study of cytomegalovirus exposure and HLA in healthy donors. Study-wide context: A prior analysis found 117 million unique TCR beta sequences from 170 million or so T cells. Regarding the study as a whole: Using the classifier, cytomegalovirus status was reportedly diagnosed with high specificity and sensitivity. There were some public TCRs occurring in many donors, but most TCR sequences were rare. In an earlier analysis, productive rearrangement rates for most beta V segments clustered near 90% or 30%.

60 Vbeta and 13 Jbeta primers were used in PCR. Profiled with immunoSEQ multiplex PCR; TCRdb holds only in-frame clones, not every one. The table has about 160,000 clones, over 65% seen once. Notes on this clone: The antigen remains unidentified.

The sample was PBMCs. The sequence derives from a man in his forties in good health and CMV-seropositive.

The CDR3 DNA follows: TGTGCCAGCAGTGGACTAGCGGGGGGGCCAGAGACCCAGTACTTC. As protein: CASSGLAGGPETQYF. The gene calls are TRBV6-5 and TRBJ2-5; TRBD2 aligns across 15 bases. The CDR3 runs 15 residues. CDR1 is MNHEY, CDR2 SVGAGI, per germline. Trimming removed 5 bases from V and 4 bases from J; junction bases left unmatched: 2.